This T cell receptor beta chain was captured by sequencing in a study of CD8 T cells in Susac syndrome. Regarding the study as a whole: Regarding the TCR sequencing and HLA analysis, the study admitted that a relatively small number of individuals were involved.

This clonotype has only a few counts. Its specificity is unknown. With random hexamers, reverse transcription was performed on about 0.5 to 1 ug of RNA. TCRdb re-analysed the immunoSEQ multiplex PCR reads in MiXCR, keeping a single row per CDR3 protein. The data contain 250,000 to 300,000 distinct CDR3 sequences, almost 85% of them singletons. The receptor's source is a human donor with multiple sclerosis. Sample: CD8+ T cells from PBMCs.

CDR3 protein: CASSFPDILNTEAFF. CDR3 in DNA: TGTGCCAGCAGCTTTCCGGACATCTTGAACACTGAAGCTTTCTTT. The rearrangement uses TRBV7-9 and TRBJ1-1, with D possibly TRBD1 on 5 matching bases. CDR3 length: 15 residues. Germline CDR1 and CDR2: SEHNR and FQNEAQ (reference sequence). V was trimmed by 3 bases and J by 0 bases, leaving 11 bases between them.